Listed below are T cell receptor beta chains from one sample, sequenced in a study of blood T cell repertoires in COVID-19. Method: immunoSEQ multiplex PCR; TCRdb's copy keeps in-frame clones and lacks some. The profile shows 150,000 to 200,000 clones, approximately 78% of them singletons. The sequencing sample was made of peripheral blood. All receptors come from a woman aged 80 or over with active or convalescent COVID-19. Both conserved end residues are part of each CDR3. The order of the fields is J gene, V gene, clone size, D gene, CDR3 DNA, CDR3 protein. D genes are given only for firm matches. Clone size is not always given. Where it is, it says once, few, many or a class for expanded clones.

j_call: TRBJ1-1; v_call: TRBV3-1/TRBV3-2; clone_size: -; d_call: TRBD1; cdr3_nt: TGTGCCAGCAGCCACCTTGACAGGGGGAGAGCTTTCTTT; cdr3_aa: CASSHLDRGRAFF
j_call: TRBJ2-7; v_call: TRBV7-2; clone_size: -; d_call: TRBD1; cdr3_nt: TGTGCCAGCAGCTTGGGACAGGCGAACGAGCAGTACTTC; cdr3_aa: CASSLGQANEQYF
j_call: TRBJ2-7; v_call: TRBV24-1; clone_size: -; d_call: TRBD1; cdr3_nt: TGTGCCACCAGTGACCCGGGACAGGGAGACTACGAGCAGTACTTC; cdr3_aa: CATSDPGQGDYEQYF
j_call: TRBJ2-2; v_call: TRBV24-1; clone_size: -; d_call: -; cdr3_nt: TGTGCCACCAGTGATTTGCGCGCCGGGGAGCTGTTTTTT; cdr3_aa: CATSDLRAGELFF
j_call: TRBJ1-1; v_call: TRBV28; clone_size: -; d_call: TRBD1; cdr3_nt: TGTGCCAGCCTACCGACAGGGGGAGATACTGAAGCTTTCTTT; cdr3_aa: CASLPTGGDTEAFF
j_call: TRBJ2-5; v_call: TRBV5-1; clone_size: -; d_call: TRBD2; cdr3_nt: TGCGCCAGCAGCCCCAACTTAGCGGGTGGCCAAGAGACCCAGTACTTC; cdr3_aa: CASSPNLAGGQETQYF
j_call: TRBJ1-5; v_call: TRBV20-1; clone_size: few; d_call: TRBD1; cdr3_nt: TGCAGTGCTAGTTTATCCACTACGACAGGGGCCCAGCATTTT; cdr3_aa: CSASLSTTTGAQHF
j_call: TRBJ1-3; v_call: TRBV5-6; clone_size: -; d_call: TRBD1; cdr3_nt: TGTGCCAGCAGCTTCGGGACAGGGTTAAACACCATATATTTT; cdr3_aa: CASSFGTGLNTIYF
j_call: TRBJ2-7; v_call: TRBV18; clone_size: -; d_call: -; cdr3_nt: TGTGCCAGTTTCCTAACCCCCCTAACGGGGGTAGGGGACGAGCAGTACTTC; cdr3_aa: CASFLTPLTGVGDEQYF
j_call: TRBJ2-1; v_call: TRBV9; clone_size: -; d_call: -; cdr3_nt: TGTGCCAGCAGCGTAGCTTTTAATGAGCAGTTCTTC; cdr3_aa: CASSVAFNEQFF
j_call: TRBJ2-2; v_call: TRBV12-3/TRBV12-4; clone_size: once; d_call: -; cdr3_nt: TGTGCCAGCACCCTCAGGGTTAACGGGGAGCTGTTTTTT; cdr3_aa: CASTLRVNGELFF
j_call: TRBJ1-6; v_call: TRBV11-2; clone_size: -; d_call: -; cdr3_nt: TGTGCCAGCAGCTTAGGTACAACCGTCCGTTCACCCCTCCACTTT; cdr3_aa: CASSLGTTVRSPLHF
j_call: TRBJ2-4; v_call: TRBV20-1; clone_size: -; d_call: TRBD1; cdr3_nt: TGCAGTGCCAGTGCTGGGACAGGGGAGGGCATTCAGTACTTC; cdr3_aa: CSASAGTGEGIQYF
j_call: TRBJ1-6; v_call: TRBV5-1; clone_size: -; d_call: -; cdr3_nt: TGCGCCAGCAGACCCGGGACTCAAGGTTCACCCCTCCACTTT; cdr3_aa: CASRPGTQGSPLHF
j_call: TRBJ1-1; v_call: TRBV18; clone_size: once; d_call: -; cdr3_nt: TGTGCCAGTCACGACAGCATGAACACTGAAGCTTTCTTT; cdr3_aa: CASHDSMNTEAFF
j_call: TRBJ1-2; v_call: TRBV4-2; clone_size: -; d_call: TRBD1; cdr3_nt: TGTGCCAGCAGCCAAGACGGTCTCGAACCGGGACAGGGGAATGGGTATGGCTACACCTTC; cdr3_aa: CASSQDGLEPGQGNGYGYTF
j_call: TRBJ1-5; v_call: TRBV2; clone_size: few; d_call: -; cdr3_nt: TGTGCCAGCACGGGGGAGGCCAATCAGCCCCAGCATTTT; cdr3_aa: CASTGEANQPQHF
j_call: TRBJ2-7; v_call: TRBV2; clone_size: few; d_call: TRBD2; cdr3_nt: TGTGCCACCGGGACTAGCGGGGGGATCACCTACGAGCAGTACTTC; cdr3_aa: CATGTSGGITYEQYF
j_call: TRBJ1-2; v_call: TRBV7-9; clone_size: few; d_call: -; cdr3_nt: TGTGCCAGCAGCTTAGCCACCGGTTCTGGCTACACCTTC; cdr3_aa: CASSLATGSGYTF
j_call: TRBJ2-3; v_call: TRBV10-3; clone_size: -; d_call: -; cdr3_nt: TGTGCCATCAGTGTCGGGGATACGCAGTATTTT; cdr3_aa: CAISVGDTQYF
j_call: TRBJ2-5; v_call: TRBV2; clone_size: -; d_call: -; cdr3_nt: TGTGCCAGCAGTGAACTCGAGACCCAGTACTTC; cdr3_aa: CASSELETQYF
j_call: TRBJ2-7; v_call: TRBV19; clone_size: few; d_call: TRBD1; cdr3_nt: TGTGCCAGTAGCCATCTAACCGGGACAGGGGGCTCCTACGAGCAGTACTTC; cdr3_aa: CASSHLTGTGGSYEQYF
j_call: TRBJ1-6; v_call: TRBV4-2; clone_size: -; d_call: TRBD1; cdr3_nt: TGTGCCAGCAGCACGGGACAGGGTCGTGATTCACCCCTCCACTTT; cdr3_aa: CASSTGQGRDSPLHF
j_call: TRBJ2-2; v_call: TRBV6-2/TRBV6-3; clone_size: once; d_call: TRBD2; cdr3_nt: TGTGCCAGCAGTCCACCGGGGGGGTACACCGGGGAGCTGTTTTTT; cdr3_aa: CASSPPGGYTGELFF
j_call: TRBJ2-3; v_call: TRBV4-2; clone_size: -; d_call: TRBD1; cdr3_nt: TGTGCCAGCAGCCAAGGGGGGACAGCGCGCACAGATACGCAGTATTTT; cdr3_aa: CASSQGGTARTDTQYF
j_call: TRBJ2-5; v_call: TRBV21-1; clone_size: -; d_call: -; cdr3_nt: TGTGCCAGCACCCTTCGGGGCGGGGGCCGGAGGGGGGAGACCCAGTACTTC; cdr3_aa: CASTLRGGGRRGETQYF
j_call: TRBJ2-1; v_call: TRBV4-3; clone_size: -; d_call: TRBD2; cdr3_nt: TGCGCCAGCAGCCACAGCGGGGGGGCCAGAACGGTGGGCAATGAGCAGTTCTTC; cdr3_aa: CASSHSGGARTVGNEQFF
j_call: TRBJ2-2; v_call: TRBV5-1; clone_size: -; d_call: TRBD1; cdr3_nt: TGCGCCAGCAGCTTGGTGGCAGGGGGCACCGGGGAGCTGTTTTTT; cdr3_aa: CASSLVAGGTGELFF
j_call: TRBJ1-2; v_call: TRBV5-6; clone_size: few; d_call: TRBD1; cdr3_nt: TGTGCCAGCAGCTTGCTGATAGGACAGGGAGTCTATGGCTACACCTTC; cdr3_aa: CASSLLIGQGVYGYTF
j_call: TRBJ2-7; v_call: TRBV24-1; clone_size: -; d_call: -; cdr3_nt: TGTGCCACCAGTGGGGTAGGACAGCCCTACGAGCAGTACTTC; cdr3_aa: CATSGVGQPYEQYF
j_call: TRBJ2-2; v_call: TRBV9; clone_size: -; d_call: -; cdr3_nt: TGTGCCAGCAGCGTAGGCGTAATCCCCGGGGAGCTGTTTTTT; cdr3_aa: CASSVGVIPGELFF
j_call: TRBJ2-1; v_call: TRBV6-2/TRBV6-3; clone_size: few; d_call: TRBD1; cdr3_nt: TGTGCCAGCAGCCCGACAGGGTACAATGAGCAGTTCTTC; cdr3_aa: CASSPTGYNEQFF
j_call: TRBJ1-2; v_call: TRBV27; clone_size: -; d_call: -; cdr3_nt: TGTGCCAGCAGGGTAGCGGGGGGATCTTATGGCTACACCTTC; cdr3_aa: CASRVAGGSYGYTF
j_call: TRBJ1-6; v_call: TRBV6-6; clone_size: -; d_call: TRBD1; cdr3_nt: TGTGCCAGCAGTTACTGGACAGGGGCAGGGAATTCACCCCTCCACTTT; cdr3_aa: CASSYWTGAGNSPLHF
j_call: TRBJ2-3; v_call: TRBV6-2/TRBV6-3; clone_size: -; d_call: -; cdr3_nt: TGTGCCAGCAGTTACGAGAGCATCCCCCGGGATACGCAGTATTTT; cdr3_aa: CASSYESIPRDTQYF
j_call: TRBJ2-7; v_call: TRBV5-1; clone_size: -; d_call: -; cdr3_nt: TGCGCCAGCAGCTTGGATTGGCAGGGTGAGCAGTACTTC; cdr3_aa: CASSLDWQGEQYF
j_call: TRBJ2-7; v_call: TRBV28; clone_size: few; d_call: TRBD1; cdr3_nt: TGTGCCAGCTCATCCGGGACAGGGGTTCTCGAGCAGTACTTC; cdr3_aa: CASSSGTGVLEQYF
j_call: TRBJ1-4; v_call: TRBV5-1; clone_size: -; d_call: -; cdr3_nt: TGCGCCAGCAGCTTGGGGGCAGCCGAAAAACTGTTTTTT; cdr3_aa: CASSLGAAEKLFF
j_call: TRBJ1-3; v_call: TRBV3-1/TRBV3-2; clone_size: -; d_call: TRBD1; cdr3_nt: TGTGCCAGCAGCCATGGACAGGGCTCTGGAAACACCATATATTTT; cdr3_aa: CASSHGQGSGNTIYF
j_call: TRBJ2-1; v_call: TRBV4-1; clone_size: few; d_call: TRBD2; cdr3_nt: TGCGCCAGCAGCCAAGAAAGGACTAGCGGGGGTCATGAGCAGTTCTTC; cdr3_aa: CASSQERTSGGHEQFF
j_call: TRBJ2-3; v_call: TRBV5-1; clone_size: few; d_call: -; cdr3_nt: TGCGCCAGCAGCGAGCCCGTGGGCACAGATACGCAGTATTTT; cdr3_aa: CASSEPVGTDTQYF
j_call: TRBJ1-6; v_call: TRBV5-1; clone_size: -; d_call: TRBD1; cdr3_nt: TGCGCCAGCAGCTTGGTGATCGGCAGGGGGCGAGCACCCCTCCACTTT; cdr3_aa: CASSLVIGRGRAPLHF
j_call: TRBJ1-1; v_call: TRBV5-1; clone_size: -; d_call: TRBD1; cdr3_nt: TGCGCCAGCGGCCGGGGACAGGCAGAGCCTGAAGCTTTCTTT; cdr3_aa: CASGRGQAEPEAFF
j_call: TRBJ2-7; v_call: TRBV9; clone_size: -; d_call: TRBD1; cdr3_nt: TGTGCCAGCAGCGTAGAACCCCGCAGGGGGCGAGGCGAGCAGTACTTC; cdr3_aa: CASSVEPRRGRGEQYF
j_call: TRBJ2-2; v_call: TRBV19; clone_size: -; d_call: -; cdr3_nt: TGTGCCAGTAGTATAGTTCACACAGCGAACACCGGGGAGCTGTTTTTT; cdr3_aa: CASSIVHTANTGELFF
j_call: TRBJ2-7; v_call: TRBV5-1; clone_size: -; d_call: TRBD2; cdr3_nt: TGCCCCAGCAGCTACTCCCCGGCACTCGCGGGGGGGCGGGGCGAGCAGTACTTC; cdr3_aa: CPSSYSPALAGGRGEQYF
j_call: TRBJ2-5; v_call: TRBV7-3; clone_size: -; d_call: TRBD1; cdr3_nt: TGTGCCAGCAGCCCCTACCGACAGGGGGATGGAGAGACCCAGTACTTC; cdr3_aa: CASSPYRQGDGETQYF
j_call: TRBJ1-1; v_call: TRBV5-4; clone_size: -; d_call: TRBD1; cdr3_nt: TGTGCCAGCAGCATTTCCGGGACAGCCTCCTTT; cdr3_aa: CASSISGTASF
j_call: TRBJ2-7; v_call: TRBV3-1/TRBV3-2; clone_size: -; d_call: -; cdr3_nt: TGTGCCAGCAGCCAAGCCTGGACAGCCCCCTACGAGCAGTACTTC; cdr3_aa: CASSQAWTAPYEQYF
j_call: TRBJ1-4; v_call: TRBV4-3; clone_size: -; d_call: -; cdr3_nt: TGCGCCAGCAGCGTAGCCCCCGCCTCTAATGAAAAACTGTTTTTT; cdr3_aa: CASSVAPASNEKLFF
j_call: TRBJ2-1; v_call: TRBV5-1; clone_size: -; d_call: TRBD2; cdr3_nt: TGCGCCAGCAGCTTAAACCAGGGACTAGCGGGGTTCTTC; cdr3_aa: CASSLNQGLAGFF
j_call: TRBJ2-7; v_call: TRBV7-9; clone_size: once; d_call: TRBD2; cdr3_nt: TGTGCCAGCAGCTTAGGCGGGAGTAGCTCCTACGAGCAGTACTTC; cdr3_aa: CASSLGGSSSYEQYF
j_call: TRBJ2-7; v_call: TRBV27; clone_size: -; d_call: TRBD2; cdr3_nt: TGTGCCAGCAGTTTATCGATAATAGCGGGGGCTCGGGAGCAGTACTTC; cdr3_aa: CASSLSIIAGAREQYF
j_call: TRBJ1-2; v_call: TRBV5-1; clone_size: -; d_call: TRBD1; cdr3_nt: TGCGCCAGCAGCTGGGACAGGGGCGGGAGCTACACCTTC; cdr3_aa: CASSWDRGGSYTF
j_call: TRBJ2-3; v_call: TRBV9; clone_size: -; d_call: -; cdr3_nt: TGTGCCAGCAGCGTAGTGGGGGCAGCGGATACGCAGTATTTT; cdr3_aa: CASSVVGAADTQYF
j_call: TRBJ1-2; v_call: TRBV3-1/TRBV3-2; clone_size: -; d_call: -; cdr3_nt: TGTGCCAGCAGCCAAGATAGGTCTGGGCCTAGCTACACCTTC; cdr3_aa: CASSQDRSGPSYTF
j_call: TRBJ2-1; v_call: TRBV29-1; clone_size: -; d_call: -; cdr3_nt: TGCAGCGTTGTTGGGACACTCAATGAGCAGTTCTTC; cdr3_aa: CSVVGTLNEQFF
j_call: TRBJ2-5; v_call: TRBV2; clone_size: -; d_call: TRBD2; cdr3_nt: TGTGCCAGCAGGCGGGGGGCACAAGAGACCCAGTACTTC; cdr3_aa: CASRRGAQETQYF
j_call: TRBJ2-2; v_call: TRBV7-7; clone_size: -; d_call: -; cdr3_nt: TGTGCCAGCAGCTGGAGTCCGGGGGCCGGGGAGCTGTTTTTT; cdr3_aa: CASSWSPGAGELFF
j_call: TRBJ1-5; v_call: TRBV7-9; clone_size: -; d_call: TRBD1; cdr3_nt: TGTGCCAGCAGCCGGACAGGGAATCAGCCCCAGCATTTT; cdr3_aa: CASSRTGNQPQHF